This T cell receptor beta chain stems from a study of shared clonotypes between healthy human individuals (TCRdb year 2020). About the investigation overall: The cohort included three men and a couple of women between 18 and 49 years of age. To increase sequencing depth and limit assay-specific biases, different laboratories used diverse techniques to prepare libraries and sequence TCR repertoires. To estimate repertoire size and how much clonotype sharing occurs between individuals, the study deeply sequenced the blood TCR repertoires of five or six healthy adults. Per donor, leukapheresis produced somewhere between about 0.94 and 10 billion PBMCs. For each donor, CD4 naive and CD4 memory were each run on three plates, CD8 naive on two plates, and CD8 memory on one plate. What the authors observed across the whole study: Because the study included a small number of donors, the genetic and exposure-history diversity represented was limited. Pairwise subsampling indicated that sequencing depth was expected to affect the degree of clonotype sharing among donors. Compared with non-shared clonotypes, the clonotypes found in all four sorted-subset donors had higher generation probabilities. Even with the large sequencing depth, rarefaction of the sorted-subset datasets indicated that sequencing was incomplete. Sampling was restricted to blood, and TCR repertoires in tissues likely differ from the TCR repertoires found in blood. When a few donors were compared, the shared fraction of clonotypes was about 5.2% for naive CD4, 3.5% to 4% for naive CD8, 2% to 2.5% for memory CD4, and 0.35% to 0.4% for memory CD8. Naive subsets generally had larger estimated clonotype richness than memory subsets did.

Between the V and J ends, shortened by 6 bases and 4 bases respectively, the junction contains 15 bases. The CDR3 numbers 14 residues from cysteine through phenylalanine. Only the CDR3 DNA is retained, 42 bases long and in frame from the first base. Per the germline V gene (reference sequence), MNHEY is the CDR1 and SMNVEV is the CDR2. Concerning this clone itself: Its antigen specificity is not known. Within one base of it there is no much larger clone, and no base qualities were kept.

Using the deep immunoSEQ assay, multiplex PCR amplified TCR CDR3 regions from genomic DNA. Extracted genomic DNA from each cell subset was spread evenly across all wells of several immunoSEQ 96-well plates, with each plate serving as a replicate. For sorted subsets, around 200 ng genomic DNA, equal to tens of thousands of T cell genomes, was loaded into each replicate PCR. The purified libraries were quantified using a Qubit 3.0 fluorometer, sized with a Bioanalyzer 2100, and then quantified again using the KAPA Library Quantification kit. Each immunoSEQ 96-well plate was sequenced on its own single-read 150-cycle Illumina NextSeq 550 flow cell. Per the source publication's procedure: Because the immunoSEQ output included only junctional sequences and no quality scores, the filtering could not be the same as the filtering used for full-length reads. To assign V/J genes and CDR3, sequences were annotated using PyIR, a Python wrapper for IgBLAST v1.9, with IMGT germline references. Reads were filtered out if the reads had weak V/J assignments (E-value above 1e-6), no CDR3, stop codons, out-of-frame junctions, or ambiguous translated residues. V3J clonotypes were defined as sequences sharing the same inferred V gene, J gene, and CDR3 amino acid sequence. Percentage overlap between repertoires was calculated by dividing the number of shared unique clonotypes by the size of the smaller repertoire. RTK rarefaction, the Chao1 estimator, and Recon v2.1 estimates of unobserved clonotypes were used to assess repertoire richness. Generation probabilities for all TCRbeta clonotypes obtained by the gDNA method from a handful of donors were computed using OLGA. TCRdb took this table from immuneACCESS and kept in-frame rearrangements with V and J called. Such tables lack part of the clones; where checked against another copy, unresolved V genes explain under half of the gap, and the rest is unexplained. V, J and clone size are those of that table, while D and trimming were read from the DNA. The sample table shows roughly 1.4 million clones, and 97% to 99% are seen once. Roughly 0.35% of the sample is held by the ten biggest clonotypes.

The donors were healthy, HIV-negative adults who had no recently reported acute infections or vaccinations. All donors were Caucasian adults living in Nashville, Tennessee, USA. CD4+ T cells were enriched by magnetic negative selection, after which naive cells were positively selected on CD45RA and the negative fraction was taken as the memory subset. After blood collection by leukapheresis, PBMCs were isolated using Ficoll-Histopaque density gradient centrifugation and then cryopreserved in the vapor phase of liquid nitrogen. Purity and quantity of every magnetically sorted T cell population were checked by analytical flow cytometry. Genomic DNA was isolated from every sorted fraction and measured by UV absorbance on a Nanodrop 2000c.

The sequence is built from TRBV27 and TRBJ1-1; the D gene is perhaps TRBD1, from 6 matching bases. This clonotype originated in a man aged 30 to 45 in good health. The source material was naive CD4+ T cells sorted from blood. Sample cell subset or site, as interpreted from the label and publication: CD45RA+ positively selected. For the CDR3, the sequence is CASSLLGGPTEAFF. The nucleotide sequence reads as follows: TGTGCCAGCAGCCTCCTAGGGGGTCCCACTGAAGCTTTCTTT.